One and the same sample provided the 10 T cell receptor beta chains below, sequenced in a study of blood T cell repertoires in COVID-19. Repertoires were generated with immunoSEQ multiplex PCR, while TCRdb's copy carries only in-frame clones and drops some. This table holds 490,000 or so clones, roughly nine tenths found once. Input material: PBMCs or T cells enriched from blood (not recorded which). Receptors were obtained from a woman aged 55-70 years who had recovered from COVID-19.

This sequence joins TRBV7-8 and TRBJ2-3; possible D gene TRBD2, 6 bases. Germline CDR1 and CDR2: SGHVS and FQNEAQ. There are 13 residues in the CDR3. Trimming shortened V by 5 bases and J by 2 bases, and 8 bases separated the two germline ends. As DNA, the CDR3 is TGTGCCAGCAGCACGGGACTCACAGATACGCAGTATTTT. It yields the protein CASSTGLTDTQYF.

This clone was counted a few times. The J gene is TRBJ2-1, the V gene TRBV6-5; D might be TRBD2 (5 bases). The germline V gene encodes CDR1 MNHEY and CDR2 SVGAGI. Trimming removed 8 bases at V and 5 bases at J, with 10 bases between. The CDR3 spans 12 residues. The chain's CDR3 is CASGRGDNEQFF. The CDR3 coding sequence is TGTGCCAGCGGCCGGGGTGACAATGAGCAGTTCTTC.

This clone was observed a handful of times. The V and J genes are TRBV2 and TRBJ2-7; 8 bases fit TRBD1. Germline CDR1 SNHLY, CDR2 FYNNEI. The ends lost 4 bases at V and 7 bases at J; junction bases unmatched: 6. There are 13 residues in the CDR3. The CDR3 protein is CASSAQGAEEQYV. The CDR3 DNA follows: TGTGCCAGCAGTGCCCAGGGGGCAGAAGAGCAGTACGTC.

J is TRBJ1-6 and V is TRBV2; 9 bases are a match to TRBD1. The CDR3 has 14 residues. Germline CDR1 reads SNHLY; CDR2 reads FYNNEI. J gave up 7 bases and V 6 bases, and 4 bases lay outside the gene matches. CDR3 protein: CASRRDRENSPLHF. In nucleotides, the CDR3 is TGTGCCAGCAGACGGGACAGGGAAAATTCACCCCTCCACTTT.

This chain uses TRBV2 with TRBJ1-5, with a tentative D call TRBD1 (5 bases). Germline V gene data show CDR1 as SNHLY and CDR2 as FYNNEI. CDR3 length: 14 residues. The V end was cut by 3 bases, the J end by 6 bases, with 12 bases between. This CDR3 is CASSDQGASQPQHF. In nucleotides, the CDR3 is TGTGCCAGCAGTGACCAGGGCGCGAGTCAGCCCCAGCATTTT.

The chain is built from TRBV5-1 and TRBJ2-1; TRBD1 matches at 7 bases. V lost 0 bases to trimming and J lost 4 bases; unmatched junction nucleotides: 4. The CDR3 length is 15 residues. The germline CDR1 and CDR2 sequences are SGHRS and YFSETQ. Here the CDR3 DNA reads TGCGCCAGCAGCTTGGTAGGACAGGCTTACAATGAGCAGTTCTTC. Translation: CASSLVGQAYNEQFF.

As for this clone: Within the sample, other DNA sequences also encode this same CDR3. The chain joins TRBV2 to TRBJ2-2; 10 bases are a match to TRBD1. Germline loops: CDR1 SNHLY, CDR2 FYNNEI. Losses at the gene ends were 6 bases for V and 5 bases for J; bases not matched to a gene: 3. The CDR3 runs to 14 residues. The CDR3 protein is CASRRTGGTGELFF. In DNA, the CDR3 is TGTGCCAGCAGGAGGACAGGGGGGACCGGGGAGCTGTTTTTT.

The chain has TRBV19 and TRBJ1-5; D not certain. Germline CDR1 is LNHDA and CDR2 is SQIVND (reference sequence). The CDR3 runs 13 residues. Trimming removed 5 bases from V and 0 bases from J, with 5 bases in between. In nucleotides, the CDR3 is TGTGCCAGTAGTCCATTTAGCAATCAGCCCCAGCATTTT. Encoded protein: CASSPFSNQPQHF.

The rearrangement uses TRBV3-1 (or the pseudogene TRBV3-2) and TRBJ1-3; 11 nucleotides line up with TRBD1. The length of the CDR3 is 19 residues. Germline V gene sequence: CDR1 LGHDT, CDR2 YNNKEL (reference sequence). V was clipped by 1 base and J by 4 bases; unmatched bases: 12. The CDR3: CASSQGHSQWTGGGNTIYF. The CDR3 region has the DNA TGTGCCAGCAGCCAAGGCCACTCCCAATGGACAGGGGGCGGAAACACCATATATTTT.

This chain links TRBV18 with TRBJ1-5, with TRBD1 matching over 10 bases. The V gene end was trimmed by 2 bases and the J gene end by 3 bases; junction bases not matched to a gene: 4. The CDR3 spans 16 residues. The germline CDR1 and CDR2 sequences are KGHSH and LQKENI. As DNA, the CDR3 is TGTGCCAGCTCACCATGGGACAGGGGAGACAATCAGCCCCAGCATTTT. Its translation is CASSPWDRGDNQPQHF.